This TCR beta chain was observed in a study of early T cells in non-severe SARS-CoV-2 infection. Across the study: Chains were unpaired, as sequencing was done on bulk RNA from unsorted whole blood.

Individual cDNA molecules carried attached unique molecular identifiers. TCRdb itself ran the 5' RACE reads through MiXCR, one entry per CDR3 protein. The sample carries some 49,000 distinct CDR3 sequences, 12% recorded once. This clonotype turned up a few times. Its target is unknown. Mismatch with germline at one junction end may stem from a read error. Findings and caveats of the study: Database matching using VDJdb favored anti-spike CD8 responses, with private and CD4 specificities left missing.

This CDR3 is built from 13 residues. The germline V gene encodes CDR1 LGHNA and CDR2 YSLEER. J is TRBJ2-1 and V is TRBV4-3; the D gene could be TRBD1 or TRBD2 (5 bases each). Source material: whole blood. The TCR comes from an adult who was a healthcare worker with PCR-confirmed SARS-CoV-2 infection or an uninfected control (not recorded which). The DNA for the CDR3 is TGCGCCAGCAGCCAAGAGCGAAGAGGGGAGCTGTTCTTC. It codes for CASSQERRGELFF.